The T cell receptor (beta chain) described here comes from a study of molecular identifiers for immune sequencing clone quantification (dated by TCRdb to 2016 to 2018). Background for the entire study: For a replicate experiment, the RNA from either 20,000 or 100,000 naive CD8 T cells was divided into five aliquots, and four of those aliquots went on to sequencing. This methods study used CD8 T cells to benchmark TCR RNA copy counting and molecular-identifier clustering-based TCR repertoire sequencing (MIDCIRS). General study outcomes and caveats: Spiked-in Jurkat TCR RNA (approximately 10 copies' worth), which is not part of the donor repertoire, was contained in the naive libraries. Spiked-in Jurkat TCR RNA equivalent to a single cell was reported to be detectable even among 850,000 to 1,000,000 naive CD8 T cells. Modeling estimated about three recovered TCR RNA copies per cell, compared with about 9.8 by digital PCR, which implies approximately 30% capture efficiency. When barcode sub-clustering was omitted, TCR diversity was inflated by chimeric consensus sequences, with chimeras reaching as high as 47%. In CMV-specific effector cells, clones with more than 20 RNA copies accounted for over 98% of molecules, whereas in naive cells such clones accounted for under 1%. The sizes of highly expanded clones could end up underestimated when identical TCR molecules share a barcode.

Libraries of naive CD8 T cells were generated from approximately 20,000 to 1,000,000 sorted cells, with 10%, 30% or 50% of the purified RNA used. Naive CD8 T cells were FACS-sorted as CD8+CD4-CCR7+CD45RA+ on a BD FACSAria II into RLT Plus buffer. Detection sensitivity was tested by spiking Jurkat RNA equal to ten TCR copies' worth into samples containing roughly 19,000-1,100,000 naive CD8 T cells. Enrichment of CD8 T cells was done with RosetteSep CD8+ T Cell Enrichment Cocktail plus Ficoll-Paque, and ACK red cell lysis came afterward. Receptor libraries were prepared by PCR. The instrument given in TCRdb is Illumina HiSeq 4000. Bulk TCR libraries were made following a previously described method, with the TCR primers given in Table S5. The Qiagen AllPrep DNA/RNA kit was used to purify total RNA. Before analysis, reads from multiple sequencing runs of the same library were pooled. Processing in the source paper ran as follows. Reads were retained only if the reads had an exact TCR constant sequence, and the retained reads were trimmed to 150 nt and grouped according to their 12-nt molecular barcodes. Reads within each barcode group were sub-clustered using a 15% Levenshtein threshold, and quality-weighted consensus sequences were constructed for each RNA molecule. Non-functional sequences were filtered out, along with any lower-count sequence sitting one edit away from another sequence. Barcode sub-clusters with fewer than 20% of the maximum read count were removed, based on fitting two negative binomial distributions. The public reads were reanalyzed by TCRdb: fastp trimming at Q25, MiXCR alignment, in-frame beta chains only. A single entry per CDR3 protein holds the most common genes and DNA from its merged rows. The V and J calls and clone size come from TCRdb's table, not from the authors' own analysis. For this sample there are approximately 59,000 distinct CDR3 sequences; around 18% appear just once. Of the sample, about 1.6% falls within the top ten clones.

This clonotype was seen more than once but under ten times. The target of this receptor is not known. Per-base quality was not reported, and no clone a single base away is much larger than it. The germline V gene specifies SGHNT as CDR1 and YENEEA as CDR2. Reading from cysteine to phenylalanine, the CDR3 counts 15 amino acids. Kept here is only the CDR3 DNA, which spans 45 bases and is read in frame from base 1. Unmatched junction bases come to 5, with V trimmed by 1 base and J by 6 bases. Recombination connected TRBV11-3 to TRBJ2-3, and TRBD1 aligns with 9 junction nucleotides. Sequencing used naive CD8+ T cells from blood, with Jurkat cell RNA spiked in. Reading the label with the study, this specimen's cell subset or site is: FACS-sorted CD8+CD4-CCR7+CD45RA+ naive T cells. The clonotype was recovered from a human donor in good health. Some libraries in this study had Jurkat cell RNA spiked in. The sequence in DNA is TGTGCCAGCAGCTTAGGGGGACAGGGCGTCGATACGCAGTATTTT. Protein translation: CASSLGGQGVDTQYF.